Listed below are T cell receptor beta chains from one sample, sequenced in a study of cytomegalovirus exposure and HLA in healthy donors. Libraries were prepared by immunoSEQ multiplex PCR; TCRdb keeps only in-frame clonotypes and omits some of them. The profile shows 90,000 to 100,000 clones, 60% to 85% of them singletons. The sequenced sample consisted of PBMCs. These receptors all come from a man aged 60 to 69 in good health and CMV-seropositive. CDR3s include the opening cysteine and the closing phenylalanine or tryptophan. D genes are given only for firm matches. Part of the rows lack a size; the others show once, few, many or a class for expanded clones.

j_call: TRBJ2-5
clone_size: .
v_call: TRBV7-9
d_call: .
cdr3_nt: TGTTCCAGCAGCTTAGCAAAGGGGAACCAAGAGACCCAGTACTTC
cdr3_aa: CSSSLAKGNQETQYF

j_call: TRBJ2-1
clone_size: .
v_call: TRBV5-1
d_call: .
cdr3_nt: TGCGCCAGCAGCTTGGGAGCGGGTGGGAATGAGCAGTTCTTC
cdr3_aa: CASSLGAGGNEQFF

j_call: TRBJ2-2
clone_size: few
v_call: TRBV5-1
d_call: .
cdr3_nt: TGCGCCAGCCGGTACACCGGGGAGCTGTTTTTT
cdr3_aa: CASRYTGELFF

j_call: TRBJ2-3
clone_size: once
v_call: TRBV29-1
d_call: .
cdr3_nt: TGCAGCGTTGACGGTCTAGCACGGACCTCTCCCACAGATACGCAGTATTTT
cdr3_aa: CSVDGLARTSPTDTQYF

j_call: TRBJ2-1
clone_size: .
v_call: TRBV9
d_call: TRBD1
cdr3_nt: TGTGCCAGCAGCGCCTGGACAGGGAGCTCCTACAATGAGCAGTTCTTC
cdr3_aa: CASSAWTGSSYNEQFF

j_call: TRBJ1-4
clone_size: .
v_call: TRBV29-1
d_call: .
cdr3_nt: TGCAGCGCTAAGAGGGGGAGACTAAATGAAAAACTGTTTTTT
cdr3_aa: CSAKRGRLNEKLFF

j_call: TRBJ1-5
clone_size: .
v_call: TRBV6-1
d_call: .
cdr3_nt: TGTGCCAGCAGTGAAAGCCCGGGCAATCAGCCCCAGCATTTT
cdr3_aa: CASSESPGNQPQHF

j_call: TRBJ2-7
clone_size: .
v_call: TRBV13
d_call: TRBD1
cdr3_nt: TGTGCCAGCAGCTCTGACAGGGTTCCCTACGAGCAGTACTTC
cdr3_aa: CASSSDRVPYEQYF

j_call: TRBJ1-6
clone_size: .
v_call: TRBV5-1
d_call: .
cdr3_nt: TGCGCCAGCAGCCCCAACAGGGTCTCCTATAATTCACCCCTCCACTTT
cdr3_aa: CASSPNRVSYNSPLHF

j_call: TRBJ2-2
clone_size: .
v_call: TRBV4-1
d_call: .
cdr3_nt: TGCGCCAGCAGCCTAGGCGGAGGAGGCGGGGAGCTGTTTTTT
cdr3_aa: CASSLGGGGGELFF

j_call: TRBJ2-1
clone_size: .
v_call: TRBV6-5
d_call: .
cdr3_nt: TGTGCCAGCAGTTACTTATCACCCGGGGGAGGTGAGCAGTTCTTC
cdr3_aa: CASSYLSPGGGEQFF

j_call: TRBJ1-4
clone_size: .
v_call: TRBV6-6
d_call: .
cdr3_nt: TGTGCCAGCAGTTACGCGGGGCCTAATGAAAAACTGTTTTTT
cdr3_aa: CASSYAGPNEKLFF

j_call: TRBJ2-7
clone_size: few
v_call: TRBV5-1
d_call: TRBD1
cdr3_nt: TGCGCCAGCAGCTTGGGACAGGGGGAGCAGTACTTC
cdr3_aa: CASSLGQGEQYF

j_call: TRBJ1-6
clone_size: .
v_call: TRBV27
d_call: TRBD1
cdr3_nt: TGTGCCAGCAGACGAAAGGGGGCAGGGTCTGAAAATTCACCCCTCCACTTT
cdr3_aa: CASRRKGAGSENSPLHF

j_call: TRBJ1-2
clone_size: .
v_call: TRBV5-5
d_call: .
cdr3_nt: TGTGCCAGCAGCTTGGGGGAGTATGGCTACACCTTC
cdr3_aa: CASSLGEYGYTF

j_call: TRBJ1-3
clone_size: .
v_call: TRBV10-3
d_call: .
cdr3_nt: TGTGCCATCAGTGATTCCCCGAGGTGGTCCATATATTTT
cdr3_aa: CAISDSPRWSIYF

j_call: TRBJ1-6
clone_size: .
v_call: TRBV7-3
d_call: .
cdr3_nt: TGTGCCAGCAGCCTCCCCCAGGGGACTAGGAATTCACCCCTCCACTTT
cdr3_aa: CASSLPQGTRNSPLHF

j_call: TRBJ2-1
clone_size: .
v_call: TRBV21-1
d_call: .
cdr3_nt: TGTGCCAGCAGCAAAGAAGGGGGAGACCCCTACAATGAGCAGTTCTTC
cdr3_aa: CASSKEGGDPYNEQFF

j_call: TRBJ2-7
clone_size: .
v_call: TRBV2
d_call: .
cdr3_nt: TGTGCCAGCAACCAGGGATCCTACGAGCAGTACTTC
cdr3_aa: CASNQGSYEQYF

j_call: TRBJ2-7
clone_size: .
v_call: TRBV13
d_call: TRBD1
cdr3_nt: TGTGCCAGCAGCTTCCGGACCGGGACAGAAGCCTACGAGCAGTACTTC
cdr3_aa: CASSFRTGTEAYEQYF

j_call: TRBJ1-3
clone_size: .
v_call: TRBV4-1
d_call: .
cdr3_nt: TGCGCCAGCAGCCAAGACCCTTCACCGGTCTCTGGAAACACCATATATTTT
cdr3_aa: CASSQDPSPVSGNTIYF

j_call: TRBJ1-2
clone_size: few
v_call: TRBV20-1
d_call: .
cdr3_nt: TGCAGTGCTAGAGAGCTCGGTGGCTACACCTTC
cdr3_aa: CSARELGGYTF

j_call: TRBJ1-6
clone_size: few
v_call: TRBV11-3
d_call: .
cdr3_nt: TGTGCCAGCAGCTTAGGGGCATATAATTCACCCCTCCACTTT
cdr3_aa: CASSLGAYNSPLHF

j_call: TRBJ1-2
clone_size: .
v_call: TRBV6-5
d_call: .
cdr3_nt: TGTGCCAGCAGTTATCAGGGAGGGGCCGAGGCCGGCTACACCTTC
cdr3_aa: CASSYQGGAEAGYTF

j_call: TRBJ2-1
clone_size: .
v_call: TRBV5-1
d_call: .
cdr3_nt: TGCGCCAGCAGCTTGGTCTCCCTGGCGGGTCAAAATGAGCAGTTCTTC
cdr3_aa: CASSLVSLAGQNEQFF

j_call: TRBJ2-5
clone_size: .
v_call: TRBV7-2
d_call: .
cdr3_nt: TGTGCCAGCAGCTTGGGGGGAAAAGAGACCCAGTACTTC
cdr3_aa: CASSLGGKETQYF